This entry concerns a single T cell receptor beta chain. This sample was included in a study of blood T cell repertoires in COVID-19. At the level of the study: Material from acute and convalescent COVID-19 was sourced from the United States, Italy and Spain. T cells, B-cell-depleted T cells, or PBMCs supplied cDNA or gDNA.

The method was immunoSEQ multiplex PCR; TCRdb's version includes in-frame clones alone and lacks a portion of them. The sample includes some 150,000 clones, 84% of them seen just once. The CDR3 spans 17 residues. CDR1 KGHSH and CDR2 LQKENI come from the germline V gene. With V trimmed by 0 bases and J by 3 bases, 8 bases remained unmatched. V gene TRBV18 combines with J gene TRBJ2-1; the match to TRBD2 covers 7 bases. The sequenced sample consisted of PBMCs or T cells enriched from blood (not recorded which). The receptor was isolated from a man aged 45-65 years who had recovered from COVID-19. Here the CDR3 DNA reads TGTGCCAGCTCACCACCCTCTGGGGGGGAGGGCTACAATGAGCAGTTCTTC. This gives the protein CASSPPSGGEGYNEQFF.